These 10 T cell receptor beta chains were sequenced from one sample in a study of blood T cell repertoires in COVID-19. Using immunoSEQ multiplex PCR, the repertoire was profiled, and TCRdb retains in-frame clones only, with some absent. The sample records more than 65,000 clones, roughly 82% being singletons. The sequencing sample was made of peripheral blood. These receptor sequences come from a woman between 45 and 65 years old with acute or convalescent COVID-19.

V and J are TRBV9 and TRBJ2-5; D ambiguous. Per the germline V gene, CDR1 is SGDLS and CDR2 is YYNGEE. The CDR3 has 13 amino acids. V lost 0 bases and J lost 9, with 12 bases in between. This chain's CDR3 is CASSVEVTRPQYF. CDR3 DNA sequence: TGTGCCAGCAGCGTAGAAGTCACGAGGCCCCAGTACTTC.

As DNA, the CDR3 is TGTGCCAGCTCACCTACTACGCTCGGACTTCGCATTGAGCAGTTCTTC. It specifies CASSPTTLGLRIEQFF. V and J are TRBV18 and TRBJ2-1, with D tentatively TRBD2 (5 bases). Germline V gives CDR1 KGHSH, CDR2 LQKENI. V dropped 3 bases and J dropped 9 bases, with 21 bases sitting between them. CDR3 length: 16 amino acids.

In nucleotides, the CDR3 is TGTGCCAGCTCACCAACGACAGCCACCGGGGAGCTGTTTTTT. Translating it yields CASSPTTATGELFF. The V and J genes are TRBV18 and TRBJ2-2; tentatively, D is TRBD1 (5 bases). Trimming left V 2 bases short and J 4 bases short, with 8 bases between. Germline V gives CDR1 KGHSH, CDR2 LQKENI. The CDR3 contains 14 residues. The entire variable domain, with the rest obtained from reference TRBV18 and TRBJ2-2, is as follows: NAGVMQNPRHLVRRRGQEARLRCSPMKGHSHVYWYRQLPEEGLKFMVYLQKENIIDESGMPKERFSAEFPKEGPSILRIQQVVRGDSAAYFCASSPTTATGELFFGEGSRLTVL.

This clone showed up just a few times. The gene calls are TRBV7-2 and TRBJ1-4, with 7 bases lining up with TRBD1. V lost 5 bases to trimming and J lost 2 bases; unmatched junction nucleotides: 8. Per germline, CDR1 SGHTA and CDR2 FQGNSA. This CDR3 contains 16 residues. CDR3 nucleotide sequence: TGTGCCAGCAGCCCAGGACAGGCAAGGACTAATGAAAAACTGTTTTTT. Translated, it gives CASSPGQARTNEKLFF.

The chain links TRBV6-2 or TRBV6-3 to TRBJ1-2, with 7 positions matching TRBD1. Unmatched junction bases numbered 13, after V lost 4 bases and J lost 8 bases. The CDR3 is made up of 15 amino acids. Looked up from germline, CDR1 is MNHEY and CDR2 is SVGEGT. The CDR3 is CASSWADRPMLGYTF. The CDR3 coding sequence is TGTGCCAGCAGTTGGGCGGACAGGCCTATGTTAGGCTACACCTTC.

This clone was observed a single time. As DNA, the CDR3 is TGTGCCAGCAGCCAAGATGGTCGGGATGAGCAGTTCTTC. Encoded protein: CASSQDGRDEQFF. J is TRBJ2-1 and V is TRBV4-2; the D is unclear. In germline, CDR1 is LGHNA, CDR2 YNFKEQ. This CDR3 comprises 13 residues. Trimming took 0 bases from V and 8 from J, leaving 8 bases between them.

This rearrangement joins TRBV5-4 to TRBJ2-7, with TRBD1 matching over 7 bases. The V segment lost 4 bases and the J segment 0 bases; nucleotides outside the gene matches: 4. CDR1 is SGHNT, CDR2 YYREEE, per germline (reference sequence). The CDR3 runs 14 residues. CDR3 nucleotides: TGTGCCAGCAGCATACAGGGGCCCTCCTACGAGCAGTACTTC. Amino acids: CASSIQGPSYEQYF.

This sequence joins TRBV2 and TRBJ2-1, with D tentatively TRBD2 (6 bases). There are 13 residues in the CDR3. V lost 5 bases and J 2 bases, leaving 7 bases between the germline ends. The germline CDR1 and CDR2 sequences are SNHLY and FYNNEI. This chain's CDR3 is CASSQRAYNEQFF. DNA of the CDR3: TGTGCCAGCAGTCAGCGGGCCTACAATGAGCAGTTCTTC.

CDR3 region: CASRGVGLTGELFF. In DNA, the CDR3 is TGTGCCAGCAGGGGAGTAGGGCTCACCGGGGAGCTGTTTTTT. V usage is TRBV7-3 and J usage is TRBJ2-2; tentative D call: TRBD2 (5 bases). Looked up from germline, CDR1 is SGHTA and CDR2 is FQGTGA. V lost 6 bases to trimming and J lost 4 bases, with 12 bases between them. The CDR3 covers 14 residues.

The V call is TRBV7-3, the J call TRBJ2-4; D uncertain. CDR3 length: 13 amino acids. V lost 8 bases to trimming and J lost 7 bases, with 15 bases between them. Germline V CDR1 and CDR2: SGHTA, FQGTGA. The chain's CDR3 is CASAPGLSNIQYF. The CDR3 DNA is TGTGCCAGCGCCCCCGGGTTGTCCAACATTCAGTACTTC.